This T cell receptor beta chain came from a study of chemoradiotherapy in HPV16-positive cancers. Study-wide context: Candidate HPV-specific T-cell clones and common TCR motifs came from functional assays in a couple of HPV16-positive patients.

Samples were taken several times over chemoradiotherapy. The CDR3 spans 13 residues. Germline V lookup: CDR1 WSHSY, CDR2 SAAADI. The J segment lost 11 bases and the V segment lost 5 bases, leaving 6 bases of the junction unmatched. Sequencing used immunoSEQ multiplex PCR; TCRdb keeps in-frame clones, though not all of them. This table has fewer than 9,500 clones, around two thirds appearing once. The rearrangement uses TRBV10-2 and TRBJ1-1, with 12 bases matching TRBD1. This sequence originates from a human donor with HPV-associated anogenital cancer. This material was acquired from a patient who underwent chemoradiotherapy. CDR3 in DNA: TGCGCCAGCAGTCCGGGACAGGGGGCGCGGGCTTTCTTT. Amino acid sequence: CASSPGQGARAFF.